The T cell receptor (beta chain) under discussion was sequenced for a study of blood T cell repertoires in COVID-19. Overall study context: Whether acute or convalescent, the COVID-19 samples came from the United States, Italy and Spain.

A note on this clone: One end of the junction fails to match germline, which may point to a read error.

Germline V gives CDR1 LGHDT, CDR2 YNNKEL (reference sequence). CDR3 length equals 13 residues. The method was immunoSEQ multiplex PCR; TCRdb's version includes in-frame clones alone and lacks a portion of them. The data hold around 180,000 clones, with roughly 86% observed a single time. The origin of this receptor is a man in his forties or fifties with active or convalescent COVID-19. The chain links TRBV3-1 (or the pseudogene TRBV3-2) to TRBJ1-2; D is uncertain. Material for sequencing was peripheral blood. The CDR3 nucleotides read TGTGCCAGCAGACAAGATAGGCGGGCTGGCTACACCTTC. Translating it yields CASRQDRRAGYTF.